The clone carrying this TCR beta chain has only a few counts. Its antigen remains unidentified. This entry comes from a study of T cell clonotyping in hematopoietic cell transplantation. Study-wide points: Few recipient clonotypes overlapped donors; over 97% were de novo at given depth. Pathologically expanded recipient clonotypes increased progressively from day 30 to day 180 as diversity fell.

Repertoires were generated with immunoSEQ multiplex PCR, while TCRdb's copy carries only in-frame clones and drops some. The sample consists of about 5,000 clones, around 27% of them appearing once. Trimming removed 3 bases from V and 2 bases from J; junction bases left unmatched: 7. The CDR3 runs to 16 residues. The germline V gene has CDR1 MNHEY and CDR2 SVGAGI. The chain joins TRBV6-5 to TRBJ1-2, with 9 bases matching TRBD1. The specimen comprised peripheral blood mononuclear cells, sampled 180 days after allogeneic stem cell transplant. The clonotype comes from a male patient aged 35-50 years who had an allogeneic stem cell transplant from an unrelated donor, so the T cells may come from the graft donor. Some clones in this sample may be carry-over from other donors' samples. CDR3 sequence: CASSYIRTGGNYGYTF. The CDR3 nucleotides read TGTGCCAGCAGTTATATACGCACAGGGGGCAACTATGGCTACACCTTC.